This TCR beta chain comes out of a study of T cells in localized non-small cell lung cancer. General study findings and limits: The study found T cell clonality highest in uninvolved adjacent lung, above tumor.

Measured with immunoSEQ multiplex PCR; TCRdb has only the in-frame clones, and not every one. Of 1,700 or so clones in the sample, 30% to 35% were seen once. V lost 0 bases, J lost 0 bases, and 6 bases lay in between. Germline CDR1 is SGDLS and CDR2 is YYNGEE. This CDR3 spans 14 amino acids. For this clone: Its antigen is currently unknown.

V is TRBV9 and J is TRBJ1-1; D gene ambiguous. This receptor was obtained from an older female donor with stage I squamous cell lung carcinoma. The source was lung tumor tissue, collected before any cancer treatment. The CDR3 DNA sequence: TGTGCCAGCAGCGTAGGTGGGGTGAACACTGAAGCTTTCTTT. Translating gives CASSVGGVNTEAFF.